These T cell receptor beta chains were read from a single sample in a study of beta chain features in type 1 diabetes. Using immunoSEQ multiplex PCR, the repertoire was profiled, and TCRdb retains in-frame clones only, with some absent. The repertoire includes hundreds of thousands of clones, roughly a sixth of them detected once, and about 0.093% sits in the top ten. Sample: naive CD4+ T cells from blood. The receptors were gathered from a man aged 18 to 30 in good health. CDR3s include the opening cysteine and the closing phenylalanine or tryptophan. D genes are given only for firm matches. The size entry is marked missing in some rows and otherwise reads once, few, many or a size class.

V	J	size	D	CDR3	DNA
TRBV7-9	TRBJ1-1	.	TRBD1	CASSLRGLSEAFF	TGTGCCAGCAGCTTAAGGGGGCTCTCTGAAGCTTTCTTT
TRBV4-2	TRBJ1-4	.	.	CASSQIPGAPHEKLFF	TGTGCCAGCAGCCAAATCCCAGGGGCGCCCCATGAAAAACTGTTTTTT
TRBV2	TRBJ1-2	few	.	CASSVTGPDYGYTF	TGTGCCAGCAGTGTTACAGGGCCCGACTATGGCTACACCTTC
TRBV19	TRBJ1-1	few	.	CASSIILGLDRGNTEAFF	TGTGCCAGTAGTATTATTTTGGGTCTCGACCGCGGGAACACTGAAGCTTTCTTT
TRBV5-1	TRBJ2-7	.	TRBD2	CASKRGDEQYF	TGCGCCAGTAAGCGGGGGGACGAGCAGTACTTC
TRBV9	TRBJ1-5	few	.	CASSVAPNKNQPQHF	TGTGCCAGCAGCGTAGCTCCAAACAAAAATCAGCCCCAGCATTTT
TRBV10-3	TRBJ2-3	.	TRBD2	CAIRLAGTDTQYF	TGTGCCATCCGACTAGCGGGCACAGATACGCAGTATTTT
TRBV5-4	TRBJ2-5	.	.	CASSLLPVAETQYF	TGTGCCAGCAGCTTGCTTCCGGTCGCAGAGACCCAGTACTTC
TRBV2	TRBJ2-2	.	TRBD1	CASRPDRVNTGELFF	TGTGCCAGCAGGCCGGACAGGGTCAACACCGGGGAGCTGTTTTTT
TRBV7-2	TRBJ1-1	few	.	CASSLERANTEAFF	TGTGCCAGCAGCTTAGAAAGGGCAAACACTGAAGCTTTCTTT
TRBV9	TRBJ1-4	few	.	CASSVGGGTVEKLFF	TGTGCCAGCAGCGTAGGAGGAGGGACGGTTGAAAAACTGTTTTTT
TRBV11-2	TRBJ2-1	.	.	CASRMWASHENEQFF	TGTGCCAGCAGGATGTGGGCTAGCCATGAGAATGAGCAGTTCTTC
TRBV19	TRBJ1-1	.	.	CAPREQDRDTEAFF	TGTGCCCCTAGGGAGCAGGACAGAGACACTGAAGCTTTCTTT
TRBV18	TRBJ2-6	few	.	CASSRPIRDSGANVLTF	TGTGCCAGCTCACGGCCCATCAGAGACTCTGGGGCCAACGTCCTGACTTTC
TRBV6-5	TRBJ1-1	few	.	CASSYLWGTFF	TGTGCCAGCAGTTACCTCTGGGGTACTTTCTTT
TRBV7-2	TRBJ2-2	.	TRBD1	CASSTGQVNTGELFF	TGTGCCAGCAGCACGGGACAGGTCAACACCGGGGAGCTGTTTTTT
TRBV2	TRBJ2-5	few	TRBD2	CAARLAGGPGETQYF	TGTGCCGCCCGACTAGCGGGGGGACCAGGGGAGACCCAGTACTTC
TRBV5-4	TRBJ2-6	.	.	CASSLEWQAGANVLTF	TGTGCCAGCAGCTTGGAGTGGCAGGCTGGGGCCAACGTCCTGACTTTC
TRBV29-1	TRBJ1-4	.	.	CSVEPQLTNEKLFF	TGCAGCGTTGAGCCTCAATTAACTAATGAAAAACTGTTTTTT
TRBV30	TRBJ2-3	.	TRBD2	CAWGRLAGRTDTQYF	TGTGCCTGGGGACGACTAGCGGGGCGGACAGATACGCAGTATTTT
TRBV7-3	TRBJ2-2	few	TRBD1	CASSFPDRGTGELFF	TGTGCCAGCAGCTTCCCCGACAGGGGCACCGGGGAGCTGTTTTTT
TRBV7-2	TRBJ2-5	few	.	CASSLGRNSMVPYF	TGTGCCAGCAGCTTAGGGAGGAACTCCATGGTGCCGTACTTC
TRBV7-2	TRBJ2-1	few	TRBD1	CASSPLRGLYNEQFF	TGTGCCAGCAGCCCACTAAGGGGGCTCTACAATGAGCAGTTCTTC
TRBV5-1	TRBJ1-5	.	TRBD1	CAIFRGLSNQPQHF	TGCGCCATCTTTAGGGGGCTGAGCAATCAGCCCCAGCATTTT
TRBV7-8	TRBJ1-5	few	TRBD1	CASSLGQGAWENQPQHF	TGTGCCAGCAGCTTAGGGCAGGGGGCGTGGGAGAATCAGCCCCAGCATTTT
TRBV7-9	TRBJ2-7	many	.	CASSLAGEQYF	TGTGCCAGCAGCTTAGCGGGGGAGCAGTACTTC
TRBV11-2	TRBJ2-7	.	.	CASSFGSSTEQYF	TGTGCCAGCAGCTTCGGCTCCTCGACCGAGCAGTACTTC
TRBV15	TRBJ1-5	few	TRBD1	CATSRDRGRPGNQPQHF	TGTGCCACCAGCAGAGACAGGGGGCGCCCGGGCAATCAGCCCCAGCATTTT
TRBV5-1	TRBJ2-7	.	TRBD2	CASSRGTSGASYEQYF	TGCGCCAGCAGCCGCGGGACTAGCGGGGCGTCCTACGAGCAGTACTTC
TRBV7-6	TRBJ2-5	.	TRBD2	CASSPWTSGFQETQYF	TGTGCCAGCAGCCCCTGGACTAGCGGGTTCCAAGAGACCCAGTACTTC
TRBV7-9	TRBJ1-4	.	.	CASSFSDEKLFF	TGTGCCAGCAGCTTCTCGGATGAAAAACTGTTTTTT
TRBV19	TRBJ1-1	.	.	CASSEGMNTEAFF	TGTGCCAGTAGTGAGGGGATGAACACTGAAGCTTTCTTT
TRBV28	TRBJ2-3	few	TRBD1	CASSLYRQGRDTQYF	TGTGCCAGCAGTTTATATAGACAGGGAAGAGATACGCAGTATTTT
TRBV5-1	TRBJ1-6	few	.	CASSPRQRSSYNSPLHF	TGCGCCAGCAGCCCCCGACAGCGAAGCTCCTATAATTCACCCCTCCACTTT
TRBV28	TRBJ2-1	.	TRBD2	CASGGQEGLAGVNEQFF	TGTGCCAGCGGCGGACAGGAGGGACTAGCGGGAGTGAATGAGCAGTTCTTC